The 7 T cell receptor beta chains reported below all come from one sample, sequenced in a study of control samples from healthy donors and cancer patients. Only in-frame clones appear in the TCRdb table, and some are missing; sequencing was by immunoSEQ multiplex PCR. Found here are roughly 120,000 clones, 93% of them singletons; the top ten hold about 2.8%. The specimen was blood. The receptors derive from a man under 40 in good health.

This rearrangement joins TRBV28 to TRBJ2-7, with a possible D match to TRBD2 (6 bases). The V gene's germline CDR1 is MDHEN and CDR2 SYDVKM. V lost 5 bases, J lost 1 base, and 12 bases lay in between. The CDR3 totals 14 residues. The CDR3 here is CASSRLGTSYEQYF. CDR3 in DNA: TGTGCCAGCAGTCGTTTGGGGACTTCCTACGAGCAGTACTTC.

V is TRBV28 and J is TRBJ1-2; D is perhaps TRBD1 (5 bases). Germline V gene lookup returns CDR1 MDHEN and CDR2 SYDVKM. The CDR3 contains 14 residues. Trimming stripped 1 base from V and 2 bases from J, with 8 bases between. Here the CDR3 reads CASSLSWDNYGYTF. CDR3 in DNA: TGTGCCAGCAGTTTATCTTGGGACAACTATGGCTACACCTTC.

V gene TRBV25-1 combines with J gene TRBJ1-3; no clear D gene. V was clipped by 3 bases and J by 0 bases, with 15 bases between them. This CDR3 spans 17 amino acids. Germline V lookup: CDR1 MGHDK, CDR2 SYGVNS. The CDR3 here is CASSESRGRSSGNTIYF. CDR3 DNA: TGTGCCAGCAGTGAGAGTAGAGGACGGAGCTCTGGAAACACCATATATTTT.

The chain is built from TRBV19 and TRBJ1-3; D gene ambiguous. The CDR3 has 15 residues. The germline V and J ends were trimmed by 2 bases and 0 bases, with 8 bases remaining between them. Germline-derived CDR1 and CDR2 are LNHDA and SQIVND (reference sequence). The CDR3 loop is CASSISGSSGNTIYF. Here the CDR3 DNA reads TGTGCCAGTAGTATATCGGGCAGCTCTGGAAACACCATATATTTT. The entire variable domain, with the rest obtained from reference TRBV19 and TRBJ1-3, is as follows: DGGITQSPKYLFRKEGQNVTLSCEQNLNHDAMYWYRQDPGQGLRLIYYSQIVNDFQKGDIAEGYSVSREKKESFPLTVTSAQKNPTAFYLCASSISGSSGNTIYFGEGSWLTVV.

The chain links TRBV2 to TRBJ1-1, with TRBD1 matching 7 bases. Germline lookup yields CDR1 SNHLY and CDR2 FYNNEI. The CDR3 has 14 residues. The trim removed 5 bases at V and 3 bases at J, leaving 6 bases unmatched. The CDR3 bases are TGTGCCAGCAGTCGGGACAGAGATTACACTGAAGCTTTCTTT. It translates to CASSRDRDYTEAFF.

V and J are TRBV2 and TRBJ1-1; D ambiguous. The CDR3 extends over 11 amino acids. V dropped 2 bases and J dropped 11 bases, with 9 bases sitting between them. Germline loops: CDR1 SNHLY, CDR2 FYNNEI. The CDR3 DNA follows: TGTGCCAGCAGTGAATTGTTCGGGGCTTTCTTT. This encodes CASSELFGAFF. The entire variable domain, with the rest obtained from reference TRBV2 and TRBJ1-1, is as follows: EPEVTQTPSHQVTQMGQEVILRCVPISNHLYFYWYRQILGQKVEFLVSFYNNEISEKSEIFDDQFSVERPDGSNFTLKIRSTKLEDSAMYFCASSELFGAFFGQGTRLTVV.

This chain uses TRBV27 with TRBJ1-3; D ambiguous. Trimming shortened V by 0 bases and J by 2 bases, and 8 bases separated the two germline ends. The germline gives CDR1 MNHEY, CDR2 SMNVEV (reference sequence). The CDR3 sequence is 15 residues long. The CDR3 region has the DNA TGTGCCAGCAGTTTATCTCCCAATGCTGGAAACACCATATATTTT. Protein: CASSLSPNAGNTIYF.